This TCR beta chain derives from a study of cytomegalovirus exposure and HLA in healthy donors. This CDR3 is 15 amino acids long. V was trimmed by 2 bases and J by 4 bases, leaving 13 bases between them. CDR1 and CDR2 from the germline V gene are SGDLS and YYNGEE. Only one count was recorded for this clone. Its matching antigen is unknown. The PCR had 60 Vbeta and 13 Jbeta primers. Using immunoSEQ multiplex PCR, the repertoire was profiled, and TCRdb retains in-frame clones only, with some absent. This table holds 100,000 or so clones, about three quarters found once. Findings and limits, study-wide: Further analysis, carried out later, found HLA-associated TCR beta chains more clonally expanded than equally common other chains. Cytomegalovirus status was reportedly diagnosed by the classifier with high specificity and sensitivity.

This clonotype was obtained from a female donor in good health and CMV-seropositive. The chain has TRBV9 and TRBJ2-1; a possible D gene is TRBD2 (6 bases). The sample taken for sequencing was PBMCs. The CDR3 protein is CASSVGTRQYNEQFF. As DNA, the CDR3 is TGTGCCAGCAGCGTCGGGACTCGACAATACAATGAGCAGTTCTTC.